A selection of T cell receptor beta chains follows, all from one sample in a study of shared clonotypes between healthy human individuals. Data came from immunoSEQ multiplex PCR; TCRdb stores just in-frame clones and leaves some out. This sample carries about 2.5 million clones, 85% to 95% of them seen once, and the ten largest clones take 0.3% to 0.4%. The specimen was naive CD4+ T cells from PBMCs. The receptors shown here come from a man aged 18-30 years in good health. Some clones in this sample may be carry-over from other donors' samples. Each CDR3 is given with its conserved first and last residue. Each record gives: V gene, clone size, J gene, D gene, CDR3 protein, CDR3 DNA. D genes are given only for firm matches. A row's size may be missing; if present it is once, few, many or a size class.

>TRBV6-5|-|TRBJ1-5|-
CASSYSGTDQPQHF
TGTGCCAGCAGTTACTCAGGTACGGATCAGCCCCAGCATTTT
>TRBV6-5|-|TRBJ2-5|-
CASSPGRDTQYF
TGTGCCAGCAGCCCCGGTCGAGACACCCAGTACTTC
>TRBV5-1|-|TRBJ2-3|TRBD2
CASAWGGASTDTQYF
TGCGCCAGCGCCTGGGGAGGGGCTAGCACAGATACGCAGTATTTT
>TRBV7-9|-|TRBJ2-7|TRBD1
CASSGPGTGITYEQYF
TGTGCCAGCAGCGGCCCAGGGACAGGGATTACCTACGAGCAGTACTTC
>TRBV28|few|TRBJ1-4|-
CASSFGSTNEKLFF
TGTGCCAGCAGTTTCGGCTCCACTAATGAAAAACTGTTTTTT
>TRBV10-3|-|TRBJ2-7|TRBD2
CAISAPAGGSSYEQYF
TGTGCCATCAGTGCACCAGCGGGAGGGTCTTCCTACGAGCAGTACTTC
>TRBV4-1|-|TRBJ2-7|-
CASSQGRIETGISYEQYF
TGCGCCAGCAGCCAAGGTAGGATCGAGACAGGCATCTCCTACGAGCAGTACTTC
>TRBV4-1|-|TRBJ2-3|-
CASSLSTALTDTQYF
TGCGCCAGCAGCCTCTCAACAGCGCTCACAGATACGCAGTATTTT
>TRBV2|-|TRBJ2-7|TRBD1
CASTRDRGIGEQYF
TGTGCCAGCACCCGGGACAGGGGAATAGGCGAGCAGTACTTC
>TRBV10-3|-|TRBJ2-1|-
CAISATADYNEQFF
TGTGCCATCAGTGCGACGGCGGACTACAATGAGCAGTTCTTC
>TRBV5-1|-|TRBJ2-3|TRBD2
CASSLYPSGSGGTDTQYF
TGCGCCAGCAGCTTGTATCCTAGCGGGAGCGGGGGCACAGATACGCAGTATTTT
>TRBV5-1|once|TRBJ1-2|-
CASNPSGGPWDGYTF
TGCGCCAGCAACCCATCGGGCGGGCCTTGGGATGGCTACACCTTC
>TRBV29-1|-|TRBJ2-5|TRBD2
CSARAGGEETQYF
TGCAGCGCCCGAGCGGGAGGGGAAGAGACCCAGTACTTC
>TRBV28|-|TRBJ2-5|-
CASRVQGGGETQYF
TGTGCCAGCAGGGTTCAAGGTGGGGGGGAGACCCAGTACTTC
>TRBV5-6|-|TRBJ2-1|-
CASGWVGKRGNEQFF
TGTGCCAGCGGTTGGGTCGGGAAGAGGGGCAATGAGCAGTTCTTC
>TRBV11-2|-|TRBJ2-2|-
CASRPITGRTGELFF
TGTGCCAGCAGACCTATTACAGGGCGGACCGGGGAGCTGTTTTTT
>TRBV30|once|TRBJ2-7|-
CACTEGERYEQYF
TGTGCCTGCACGGAGGGAGAAAGGTACGAGCAGTACTTC
>TRBV7-9|-|TRBJ2-3|TRBD2
CASRLLAGFADTQYF
TGTGCCAGCAGGCTACTAGCGGGGTTCGCAGATACGCAGTATTTT
>TRBV11-2|-|TRBJ2-3|-
CASSLRTDLRTDTQYF
TGTGCCAGCAGCCTCCGGACGGACCTCCGCACAGATACGCAGTATTTT
>TRBV5-1|once|TRBJ2-1|-
CASRALADLYNEQFF
TGCGCCAGCAGGGCTCTGGCAGACCTTTACAATGAGCAGTTCTTC
>TRBV6-5|-|TRBJ2-7|-
CASSGTGYEQYF
TGTGCCAGCAGTGGGACCGGATACGAGCAGTACTTC
>TRBV27|-|TRBJ2-3|-
CASSMLVTDTQYF
TGTGCCAGCAGTATGCTTGTCACAGATACGCAGTATTTT
>TRBV30|-|TRBJ2-4|-
CAWDSGIAKNIQYF
TGTGCCTGGGATAGCGGCATAGCCAAAAACATTCAGTACTTC
>TRBV13|-|TRBJ2-1|TRBD2
CASSLLTSGRGEQFF
TGTGCCAGCAGCTTATTAACTAGCGGGAGGGGTGAGCAGTTCTTC
>TRBV6-6|-|TRBJ2-7|-
CASTYERSGAAAQYF
TGTGCCAGCACCTACGAGAGGTCAGGGGCTGCCGCGCAGTACTTC